This entry is about one T cell receptor beta chain. No antigen is known for it. The data derive from a study of CD8+CD57+ T cells in acquired aplastic anemia. The wider study: DNA recovered from sorted CD4+ and CD8+ cells had a mean of around 3.3 ug. Broader study findings: In common between the patients and the controls were some 29 CD8+ CDR3 sequences.

Profiling that covered TCR beta VDJ and CDR3 relied on genomic DNA as its template. In TCRdb, the reads were re-called with MiXCR into one record per CDR3 protein. The sample shows 150,000 to 200,000 distinct CDR3 sequences, 47% of them seen only once. Only patients with CD8+CD57+ cell expansion on flow cytometry were chosen for sequencing. Everyone among the patients had severe acquired aplastic anemia. Sampling of blood occurred while the patients had still received no therapy. This CDR3 comprises 16 residues. The V end lost 4 bases, the J end lost 4 bases, and 16 bases lay between the germline ends. In germline, CDR1 is SGHTA, CDR2 FQGTGA.

This rearrangement joins TRBV7-3 to TRBJ1-4, with D uncertain. This clonotype originated in a human donor with aplastic anemia. Sequencing was carried out using sorted CD4+, CD8+, or CD8+CD57+ T cells (not recorded which) from PBMCs. DNA for the CDR3: TGTGCCAGCAGCTCCACTAGCGGGGTTGGTAATGAAAAACTGTTTTTT. Its protein is CASSSTSGVGNEKLFF.